Detailed here is one T cell receptor beta chain. Sequencing used immunoSEQ multiplex PCR; TCRdb keeps in-frame clones, though not all of them. The sample has around 70,000 clones, roughly 80% seen once. These data originate in a study of OX40 agonist ivuxolimab in advanced cancers. As for the study in general: Dose-escalation patients had hepatocellular carcinoma, melanoma, renal cell or head and neck cancer. Three partial responders included one hepatocellular carcinoma patient and two cutaneous melanoma patients.

The length of the CDR3 is 16 residues. Deletions cut 5 bases from V and 6 bases from J, with 20 bases between. Germline CDR1 SNHLY, CDR2 FYNNEI. Prior autoimmune disease or systemic immunosuppression barred patients. The gene calls are TRBV2 and TRBJ2-1; D uncertain. The source is an adult with an advanced solid tumor such as melanoma, head and neck, liver or kidney cancer. Source: CD4+ or CD8+ T cells sorted from blood, taken in a trial of the OX40 agonist ivuxolimab. Written as DNA, the CDR3 is TGTGCCAGCAGTCCCACCGACTCCCGGTGGGGCAATGAGCAGTTCTTC. Protein sequence: CASSPTDSRWGNEQFF.